This T cell receptor beta chain was sequenced in a study of blood T cells in healthy people across ages. Notes on the study in general: Per million T cells, the diversity of TCR beta decreased roughly linearly as age advanced.

This clonotype came up once. Its antigen is still unknown. PBMCs, at least 6 million per sample, were isolated. Primers used in a second PCR of roughly 6 to 12 cycles were a sample-barcoded 5' primer and a J-beta primer mix. The authors tagged each cDNA molecule using a template-switch adaptor with 12 random nucleotides. TCRdb independently ran MiXCR on the 5' RACE reads; one entry per CDR3 protein. Counted here are 1.5 million to 2 million distinct CDR3 sequences, 35% to 50% occurring once; the ten biggest clones make up 23%. This TCR was sampled from a human donor in good health. The sequencing input was blood.

The CDR3 here is CASSAVDRGTDTQYF. The CDR3 nucleotides read TGTGCCAGCAGCGCGGTGGACAGGGGAACAGATACGCAGTATTTT. The rearrangement joins TRBV7-6 to TRBJ2-3; TRBD1 matches 9 bases. This CDR3 contains 15 residues. Losses at the gene ends were 5 bases for V and 3 bases for J; bases not matched to a gene: 6. Germline CDR1 SGHVS, CDR2 FNYEAQ. Full variable domain (remainder filled in from reference TRBV7-6 and TRBJ2-3): GAGVSQSPRYKVTKRGQDVALRCDPISGHVSLYWYRQALGQGPEFLTYFNYEAQQDKSGLPNDRFSAERPEGSISTLTIQRTEQRDSAMYRCASSAVDRGTDTQYFGPGTRLTVL.